This entry concerns a single TCR beta chain. This clonotype has at least ten counts. Its antigen is unknown. Nothing much larger sits one base from this clone, and base qualities are not available. Sequenced using an Illumina HiSeq 1500. TCRdb took the public reads, trimmed them with fastp at Q25, ran MiXCR for clone calling and kept in-frame beta chains. Each CDR3 protein gets just one entry, which takes the most common genes and DNA from the rows behind it. The sample profile shows roughly 860,000 distinct CDR3 sequences; about 33% of them were found once. The ten largest clones represent roughly an eighth of the sample. The data derive from a study of T cell repertoires in cytomegalovirus infection (dated by TCRdb to between 2017 and 2020). Looking at the study overall: The peptide stimulations were aimed at well-studied HLA-B-restricted epitopes as well as recently identified HLA-C-restricted CMV epitopes, whose presentation resists viral immunomodulation. Donor HLA type was relevant to the analysis, as public TCR beta signatures indicated carriage of CMV infection together with the matching HLA type. Broader findings and caveats from the paper: The ex vivo response was dominated by HLA-C-restricted CMV-specific TCR beta clonotypes, which also provided the single most frequent clonotype in two of eight donors. Cumulative frequency of public TCR beta family members discriminated carriers of CMV infection plus the relevant HLA type in this cohort and an independent 352-donor cohort.

Read against the paper, the sample's treatment or condition label means: in vitro stimulation with specific CMV peptide epitopes to enrich CMV-specific T cells. Sequencing used cultured CD8+ T cells from PBMCs, obtained from culture after CMV antigen stimulation. This receptor was taken from a human donor in good health (CMV status not recorded). Some clones in this sample may be carry-over from other donors' samples.

The nucleotide sequence is TGTGCCAGCAGCTCCCGGGACCACCCGAGCACAGATACGCAGTATTTT. Translated, this gives CASSSRDHPSTDTQYF. The chain links TRBV7-6 with TRBJ2-3; the D gene is tentatively TRBD1 or TRBD2, each matching 5 bases. The CDR3 starts with the cysteine, ends with the phenylalanine, and has 16 residues. Only the CDR3 part of the read is kept: 48 bases, read in frame from the first base. V and J lose 4 bases and 0 bases, and a span of 14 bases separates them. Sequences SGHVS (CDR1) and FNYEAQ (CDR2) are obtained from the germline V gene. With all but the CDR3 taken from the reference TRBV7-6 and TRBJ2-3 genes, the full variable domain is: GAGVSQSPRYKVTKRGQDVALRCDPISGHVSLYWYRQALGQGPEFLTYFNYEAQQDKSGLPNDRFSAERPEGSISTLTIQRTEQRDSAMYRCASSSRDHPSTDTQYFGPGTRLTVL.